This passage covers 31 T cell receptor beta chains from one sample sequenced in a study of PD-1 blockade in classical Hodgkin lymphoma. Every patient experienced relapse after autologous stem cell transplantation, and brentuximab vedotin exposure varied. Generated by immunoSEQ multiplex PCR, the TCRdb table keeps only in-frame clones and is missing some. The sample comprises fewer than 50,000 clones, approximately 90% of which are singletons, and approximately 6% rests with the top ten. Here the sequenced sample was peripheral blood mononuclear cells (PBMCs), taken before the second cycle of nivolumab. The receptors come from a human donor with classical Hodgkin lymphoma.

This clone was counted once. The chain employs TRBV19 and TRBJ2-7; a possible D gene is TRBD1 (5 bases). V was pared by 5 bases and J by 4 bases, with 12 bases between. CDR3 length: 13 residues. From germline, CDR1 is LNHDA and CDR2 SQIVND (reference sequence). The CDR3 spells CASSGALGYEQYF. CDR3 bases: TGTGCCAGTAGTGGGGCCCTGGGGTACGAGCAGTACTTC.

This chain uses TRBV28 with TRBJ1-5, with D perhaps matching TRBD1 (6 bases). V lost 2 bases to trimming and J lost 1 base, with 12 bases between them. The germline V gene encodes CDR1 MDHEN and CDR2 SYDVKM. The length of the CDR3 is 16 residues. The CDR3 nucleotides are TGTGCCAGCAGTTTACCACAGGGCCCGAGCAATCAGCCCCAGCATTTT. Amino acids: CASSLPQGPSNQPQHF. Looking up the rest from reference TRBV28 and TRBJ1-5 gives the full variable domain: DVKVTQSSRYLVKRTGEKVFLECVQDMDHENMFWYRQDPGLGLRLIYFSYDVKMKEKGDIPEGYSVSREKKERFSLILESASTNQTSMYLCASSLPQGPSNQPQHFGDGTRLSIL.

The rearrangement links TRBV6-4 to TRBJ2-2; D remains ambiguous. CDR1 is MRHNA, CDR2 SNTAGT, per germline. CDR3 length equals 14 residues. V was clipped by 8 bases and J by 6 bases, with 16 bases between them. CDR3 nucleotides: TGTGCCAGCTCCCCGGATAGTTCGTCCGGGGAGCTGTTTTTT. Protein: CASSPDSSSGELFF.

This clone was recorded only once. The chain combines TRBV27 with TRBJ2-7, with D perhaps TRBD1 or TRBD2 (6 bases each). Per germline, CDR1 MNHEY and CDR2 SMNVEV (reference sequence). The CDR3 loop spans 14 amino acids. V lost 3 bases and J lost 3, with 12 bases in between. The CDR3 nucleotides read TGTGCCAGCAGTTTGGAGGGGGGTCTCTACGAGCAGTACTTC. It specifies CASSLEGGLYEQYF.

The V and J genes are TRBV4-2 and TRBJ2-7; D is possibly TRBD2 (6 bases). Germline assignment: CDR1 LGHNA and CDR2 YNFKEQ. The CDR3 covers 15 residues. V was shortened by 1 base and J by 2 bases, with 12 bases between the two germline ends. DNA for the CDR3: TGTGCCAGCAGCCAAGTTAGCGGACTTACCTACGAGCAGTACTTC. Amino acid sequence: CASSQVSGLTYEQYF.

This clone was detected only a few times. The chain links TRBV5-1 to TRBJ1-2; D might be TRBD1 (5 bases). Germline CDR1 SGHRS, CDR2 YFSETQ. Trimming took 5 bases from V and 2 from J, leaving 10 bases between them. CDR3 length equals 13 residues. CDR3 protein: CASRAEGNYGYTF. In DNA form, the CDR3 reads TGCGCCAGCAGGGCGGAGGGGAACTATGGCTACACCTTC. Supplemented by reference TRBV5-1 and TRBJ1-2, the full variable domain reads KAGVTQTPRYLIKTRGQQVTLSCSPISGHRSVSWYQQTPGQGLQFLFEYFSETQRNKGNFPGRFSGRQFSNSRSEMNVSTLELGDSALYLCASRAEGNYGYTFGSGTRLTVV.

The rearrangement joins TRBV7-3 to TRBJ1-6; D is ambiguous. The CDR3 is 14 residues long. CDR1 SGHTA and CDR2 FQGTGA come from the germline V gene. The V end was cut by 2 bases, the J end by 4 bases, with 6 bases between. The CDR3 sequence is CASSLSGYNSPLHF. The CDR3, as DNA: TGTGCCAGCAGCTTATCTGGGTATAATTCACCCCTCCACTTT.

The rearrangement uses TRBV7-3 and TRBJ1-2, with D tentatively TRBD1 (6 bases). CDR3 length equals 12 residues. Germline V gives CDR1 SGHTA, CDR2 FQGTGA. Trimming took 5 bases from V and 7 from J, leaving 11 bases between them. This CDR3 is CASSPQGSGYTF. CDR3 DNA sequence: TGTGCCAGCAGCCCACAGGGCTCTGGCTACACCTTC.

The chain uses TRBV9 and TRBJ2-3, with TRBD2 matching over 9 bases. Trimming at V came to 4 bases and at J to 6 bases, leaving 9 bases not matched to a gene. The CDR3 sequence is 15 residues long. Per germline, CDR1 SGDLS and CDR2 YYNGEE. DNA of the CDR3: TGTGCCAGCAGCTCCCTAGCGGGGTTTGGGGATACGCAGTATTTT. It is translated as CASSSLAGFGDTQYF.

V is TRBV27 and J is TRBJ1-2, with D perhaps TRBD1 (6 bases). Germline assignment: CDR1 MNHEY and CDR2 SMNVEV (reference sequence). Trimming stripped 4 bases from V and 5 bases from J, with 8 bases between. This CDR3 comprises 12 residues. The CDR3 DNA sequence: TGTGCCAGCAGTTCGGACAGATATGGCTACACCTTC. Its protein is CASSSDRYGYTF.

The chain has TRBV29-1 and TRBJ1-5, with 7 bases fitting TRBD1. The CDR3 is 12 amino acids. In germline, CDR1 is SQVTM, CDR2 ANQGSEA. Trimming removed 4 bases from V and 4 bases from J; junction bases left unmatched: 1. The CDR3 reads CSVGQGNQPQHF. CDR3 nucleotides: TGCAGCGTTGGACAGGGAAATCAGCCCCAGCATTTT.

The CDR3 is CASSSLGNRGYETQYF. The DNA for the CDR3 is TGTGCCAGCAGCTCACTCGGGAATCGGGGGTACGAGACCCAGTACTTC. The chain couples TRBV11-2 to TRBJ2-5, with D perhaps matching TRBD2 (6 bases). CDR1 is SGHAT, CDR2 FQNNGV, per germline. The CDR3 runs to 16 residues. V lost 4 bases and J 5 bases, leaving 20 bases between the germline ends.

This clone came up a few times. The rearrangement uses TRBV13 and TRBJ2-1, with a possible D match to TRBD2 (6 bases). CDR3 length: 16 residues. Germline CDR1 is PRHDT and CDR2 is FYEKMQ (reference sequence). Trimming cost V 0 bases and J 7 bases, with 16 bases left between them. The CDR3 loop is CASSLGLSRDSNEQFF. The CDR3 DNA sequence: TGTGCCAGCAGCTTAGGATTGTCGCGGGACTCAAATGAGCAGTTCTTC.

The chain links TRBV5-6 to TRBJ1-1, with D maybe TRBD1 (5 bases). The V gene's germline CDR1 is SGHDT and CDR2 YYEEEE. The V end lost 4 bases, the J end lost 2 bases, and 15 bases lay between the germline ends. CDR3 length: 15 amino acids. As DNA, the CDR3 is TGTGCCAGCAGCGGAGACCGGGGCCGCAACACTGAAGCTTTCTTT. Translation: CASSGDRGRNTEAFF. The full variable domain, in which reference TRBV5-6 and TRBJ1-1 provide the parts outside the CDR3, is DAGVTQSPTHLIKTRGQQVTLRCSPKSGHDTVSWYQQALGQGPQFIFQYYEEEERQRGNFPDRFSGHQFPNYSSELNVNALLLGDSALYLCASSGDRGRNTEAFFGQGTRLTVV.

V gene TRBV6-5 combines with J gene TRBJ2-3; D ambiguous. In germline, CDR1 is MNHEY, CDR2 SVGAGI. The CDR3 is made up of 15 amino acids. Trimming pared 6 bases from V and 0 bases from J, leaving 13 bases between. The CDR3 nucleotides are TGTGCCAGCAGCCCTGACCCCGCTAGCACAGATACGCAGTATTTT. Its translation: CASSPDPASTDTQYF.

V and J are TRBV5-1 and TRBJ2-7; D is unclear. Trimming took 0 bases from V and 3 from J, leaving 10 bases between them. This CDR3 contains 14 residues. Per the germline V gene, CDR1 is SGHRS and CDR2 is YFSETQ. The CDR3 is CASSLGAGGYEQYF. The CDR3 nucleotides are TGCGCCAGCAGCTTGGGGGCAGGTGGCTACGAGCAGTACTTC.

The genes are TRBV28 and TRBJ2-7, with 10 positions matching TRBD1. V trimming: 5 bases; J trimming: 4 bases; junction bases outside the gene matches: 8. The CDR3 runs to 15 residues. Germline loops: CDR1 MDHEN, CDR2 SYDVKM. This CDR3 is CASSQPTGGGYEQYF. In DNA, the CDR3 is TGTGCCAGCAGTCAGCCGACAGGGGGCGGATACGAGCAGTACTTC.

The DNA for the CDR3 is TGTGCCAGCAGCTTACTTAGGACAGGGGCTCGCAATGAGCAGTTCTTC. Its protein product is CASSLLRTGARNEQFF. The chain links TRBV7-2 to TRBJ2-1; 9 bases are a match to TRBD1. The ends lost 2 bases at V and 6 bases at J; junction bases unmatched: 8. The CDR3 runs 16 residues. The germline CDR1 and CDR2 sequences are SGHTA and FQGNSA.

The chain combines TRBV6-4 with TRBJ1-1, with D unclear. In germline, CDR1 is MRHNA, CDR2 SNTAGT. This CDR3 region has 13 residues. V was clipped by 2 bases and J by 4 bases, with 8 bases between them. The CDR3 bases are TGTGCCAGCAGTGACGGGTGGGGCACTGAAGCTTTCTTT. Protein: CASSDGWGTEAFF.

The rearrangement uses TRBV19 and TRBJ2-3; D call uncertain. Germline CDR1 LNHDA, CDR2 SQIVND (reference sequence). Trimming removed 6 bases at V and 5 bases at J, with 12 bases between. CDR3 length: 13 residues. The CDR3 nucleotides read TGTGCCAGTAGCCTCTCCTTCGGAGATACGCAGTATTTT. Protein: CASSLSFGDTQYF.

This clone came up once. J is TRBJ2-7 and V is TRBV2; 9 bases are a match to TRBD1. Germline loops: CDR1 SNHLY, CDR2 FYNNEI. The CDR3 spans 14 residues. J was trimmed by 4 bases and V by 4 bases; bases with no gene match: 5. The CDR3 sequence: CASSAGTGPYEQYF. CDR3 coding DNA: TGTGCCAGCAGTGCCGGGACAGGGCCTTACGAGCAGTACTTC.

CDR3 protein: CASSTAGYSYEQYF. In DNA, the CDR3 is TGTGCCAGCAGCACCGCGGGTTACTCCTACGAGCAGTACTTC. The V and J genes are TRBV6-5 and TRBJ2-7; possible D gene TRBD2, 5 bases. Germline V gives CDR1 MNHEY, CDR2 SVGAGI. The CDR3 sequence is 14 residues long. Trimming left V 6 bases short and J 0 bases short, with 12 bases between.

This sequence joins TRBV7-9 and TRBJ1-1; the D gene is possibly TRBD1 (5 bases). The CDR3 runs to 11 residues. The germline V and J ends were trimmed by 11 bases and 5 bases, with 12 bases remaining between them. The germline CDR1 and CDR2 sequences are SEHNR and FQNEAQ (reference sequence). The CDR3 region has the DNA TGTGCCGCAGAGGGGCTGACTGAAGCTTTCTTT. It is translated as CAAEGLTEAFF.

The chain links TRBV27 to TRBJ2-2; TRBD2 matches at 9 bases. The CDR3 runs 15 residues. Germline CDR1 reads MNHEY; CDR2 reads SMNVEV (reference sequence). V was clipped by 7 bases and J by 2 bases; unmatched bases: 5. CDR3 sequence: CASNRLADNTGELFF. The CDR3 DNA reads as TGTGCCAGCAATCGACTAGCGGACAACACCGGGGAGCTGTTTTTT.

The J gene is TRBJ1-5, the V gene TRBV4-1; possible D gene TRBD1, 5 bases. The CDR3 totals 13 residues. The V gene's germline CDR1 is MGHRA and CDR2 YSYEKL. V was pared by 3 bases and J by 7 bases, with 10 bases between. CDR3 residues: CASSQGEGQPQHF. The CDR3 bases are TGCGCCAGCAGCCAGGGGGAGGGACAGCCCCAGCATTTT.

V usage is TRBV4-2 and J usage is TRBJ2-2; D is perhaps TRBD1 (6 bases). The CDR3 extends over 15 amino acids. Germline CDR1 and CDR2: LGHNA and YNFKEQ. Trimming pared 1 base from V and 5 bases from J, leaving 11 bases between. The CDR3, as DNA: TGTGCCAGCAGCCAAGTTACAGGGATGACCGGGGAGCTGTTTTTT. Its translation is CASSQVTGMTGELFF.

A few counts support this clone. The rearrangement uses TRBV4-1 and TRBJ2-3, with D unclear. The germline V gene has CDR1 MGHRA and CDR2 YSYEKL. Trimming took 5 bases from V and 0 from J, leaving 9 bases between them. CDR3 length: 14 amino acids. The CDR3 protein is CASSLLTSTDTQYF. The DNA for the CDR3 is TGCGCCAGCAGCTTACTTACTAGCACAGATACGCAGTATTTT.

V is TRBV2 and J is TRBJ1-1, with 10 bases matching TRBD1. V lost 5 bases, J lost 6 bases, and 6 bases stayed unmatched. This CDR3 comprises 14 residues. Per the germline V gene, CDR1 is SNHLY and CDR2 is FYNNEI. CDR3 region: CASSLGQGKPEAFF. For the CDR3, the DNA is TGTGCCAGCAGTTTGGGACAGGGGAAGCCTGAAGCTTTCTTT.

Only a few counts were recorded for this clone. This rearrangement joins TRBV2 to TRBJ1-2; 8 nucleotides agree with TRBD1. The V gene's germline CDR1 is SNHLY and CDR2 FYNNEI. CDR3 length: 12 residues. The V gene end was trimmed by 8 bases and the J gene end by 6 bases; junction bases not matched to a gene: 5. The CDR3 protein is CASAWTGNGYTF. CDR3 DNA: TGTGCCAGCGCCTGGACAGGGAATGGCTACACCTTC.

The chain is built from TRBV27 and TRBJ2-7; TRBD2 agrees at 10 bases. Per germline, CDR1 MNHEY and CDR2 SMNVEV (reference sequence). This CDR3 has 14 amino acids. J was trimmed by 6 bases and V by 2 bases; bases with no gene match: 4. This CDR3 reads CASSLVAGGVEQYF. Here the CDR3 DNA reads TGTGCCAGCAGTTTAGTAGCGGGAGGAGTCGAGCAGTACTTC.

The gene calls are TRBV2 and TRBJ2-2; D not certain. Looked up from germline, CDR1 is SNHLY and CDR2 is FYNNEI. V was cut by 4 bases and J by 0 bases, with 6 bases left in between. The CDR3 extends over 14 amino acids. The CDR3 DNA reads TGTGCCAGCAGTGGGAGTACGAACACCGGGGAGCTGTTTTTT. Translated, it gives CASSGSTNTGELFF.